A selection of T cell receptor beta chains follows, all from one sample in a study of blood T cell repertoires in COVID-19. TCRdb's copy holds only in-frame clones and misses some; the assay was immunoSEQ multiplex PCR. Among about 270,000 clones listed, approximately 86% were seen once. The sequencing sample was made of peripheral blood. The source is a man in his forties with active or convalescent COVID-19. Each CDR3 is given with its conserved first and last residue. A D gene is named only where the DNA matches it firmly. Size values are once, few and many counts, or a class for expanded clones, and some rows have none.

v_gene	j_gene	abundance	d_gene	CDR3nt	CDR3aa
TRBV4-1	TRBJ2-2	few	.	TGCGCCAGCAGCCAACCGCTGGCGGTAACCGGGGAGCTGTTTTTT	CASSQPLAVTGELFF
TRBV28	TRBJ2-5	.	.	TGTGCCAGCACCCCCCAGGGTAGGGGACAAGGGGAGACCCAGTACTTC	CASTPQGRGQGETQYF
TRBV2	TRBJ2-2	few	.	TGTGCCAGCAGTGATGACAGCGCGAACACCGGGGAGCTGTTTTTT	CASSDDSANTGELFF
TRBV5-1	TRBJ2-2	.	TRBD2	TGCGCCAGCAGCTTGAGTAGCGGGGTCAGGGCCGGGGAGCTGTTTTTT	CASSLSSGVRAGELFF
TRBV19	TRBJ1-2	.	.	TGTGCCAGTAGTAGGGTCGGGGGAATGTATGGCTACACCTTC	CASSRVGGMYGYTF
TRBV18	TRBJ1-2	.	TRBD1	TGTGCCAGCTCACCTTCCCGGACAGGGAAGTACTATGGCTACACCTTC	CASSPSRTGKYYGYTF
TRBV19	TRBJ1-4	.	TRBD1	TGTGCCAGTAGTATAGACACAGGGGTTCGCGGATCGAAACTGTTTTTT	CASSIDTGVRGSKLFF
TRBV16	TRBJ1-6	once	.	TGTGCCAGCAGCTACTCAATGGGACACTGGTCACCCCTCCACTTT	CASSYSMGHWSPLHF
TRBV10-1	TRBJ2-1	.	.	TGCGCCAGCAGTGATACAACATCCACCTACAATGAGCAGTTCTTC	CASSDTTSTYNEQFF
TRBV7-2	TRBJ2-7	.	TRBD1	TGTGCCAGCAGCTCAGGACAGGGTTCCCACGAGCAGTACTTC	CASSSGQGSHEQYF
TRBV4-1	TRBJ2-5	.	TRBD1	TGCGCCAGCAGCCCCCGTCCGACAGGGACAGAGACCCAGTACTTC	CASSPRPTGTETQYF
TRBV5-1	TRBJ2-6	.	.	TGCGCCAGCAGCTTCCCAGTCTCTGGGGCCAACGTCCTGACTTTC	CASSFPVSGANVLTF
TRBV9	TRBJ1-3	.	.	TGTGCCAGCAGCGTAGGCGGTAATAGTAGAAACACCATATATTTT	CASSVGGNSRNTIYF
TRBV2	TRBJ1-2	.	.	TGTGCCAGCAGTTACGGGATAAACTATGGCTACACCTTC	CASSYGINYGYTF
TRBV5-1	TRBJ2-7	.	.	TGCGCCAGCAGTTCTGACATGTCCGTCTCCTACGAGCAGTACTTC	CASSSDMSVSYEQYF
TRBV19	TRBJ2-7	.	.	TGTGCCAGTAGTAGGGGAGCAGACTCCTACGAGCAGTACTTC	CASSRGADSYEQYF
TRBV7-9	TRBJ1-5	once	.	TGTGCCAGCAGCTTAGCTTGGGGCAATCGGCCCCAGCATTTT	CASSLAWGNRPQHF
TRBV5-1	TRBJ1-4	.	.	TGCGCCAGCAGCTTGGCTGCAACTAATGAAAAACTGTTTTTT	CASSLAATNEKLFF
TRBV11-2	TRBJ2-7	.	TRBD2	TGTGCCAGCAGCTTGGGACTAGCGGGCGAGCAGTACTTC	CASSLGLAGEQYF
TRBV4-2	TRBJ1-5	.	TRBD1	TGTGCCAGCAGCGACGGGACAGATAGCAATCAGCCCCAGCATTTT	CASSDGTDSNQPQHF
TRBV2	TRBJ2-7	.	.	TGTGCCAGCAGCTTGACTAGAATCGAAGAGCAGTACTTC	CASSLTRIEEQYF
TRBV7-3	TRBJ2-3	once	TRBD2	TGTGCCAGCAGCTTACAGGCGGGAGTTACAGATACGCAGTATTTT	CASSLQAGVTDTQYF
TRBV4-1	TRBJ2-7	.	TRBD2	TGCGCCAGCAGCCAAGAGCCGGACATAGCGGGGGGGACCTACGAGCAGTACTTC	CASSQEPDIAGGTYEQYF
TRBV5-1	TRBJ2-4	few	TRBD1	TGCGCCAGCAGCCCGGGACAGAGTCTAGCCAAAAACATTCAGTACTTC	CASSPGQSLAKNIQYF
TRBV27	TRBJ1-5	.	.	TGTGCCAGCAGTTTACTTAGCAATCAGCCCCAGCATTTT	CASSLLSNQPQHF
TRBV5-6	TRBJ2-1	few	.	TGTGCCAGCAGCTCGGGTCGGGACATCTACAATGAGCAGTTCTTC	CASSSGRDIYNEQFF
TRBV19	TRBJ1-2	.	.	TGTGCCAGTAGTCCGGGTAGCGGGGGGCGTAACTATGGCTACACCTTC	CASSPGSGGRNYGYTF
TRBV4-1	TRBJ1-2	.	TRBD1	TGCGCCAGCAGCCAAATGGATCCGGGACAGGGGCGATTTGGCTACACCTTC	CASSQMDPGQGRFGYTF
TRBV3-1/TRBV3-2	TRBJ1-2	.	.	TGTGCCAGCAGCCAAGACAGATCTAACTATGGCTACACCTTC	CASSQDRSNYGYTF